This entry is about one T cell receptor beta chain. No antigen is known for it. Primers: 52 TRBV forward and 13 TRBJ reverse. Clones were read by immunoSEQ multiplex PCR, and TCRdb kept only the in-frame ones, dropping some. Of approximately 29,000 clones detected, approximately 93% appear once; the ten largest clones hold over 0.85%. The data were obtained in a study of regulatory T cells. Study results and caveats: In CD3G-deficient patients, conventional CD4+ T cells were enriched for hydrophobic CDR3 residues at positions 6 and 7. In patients, unique TRB V-J pairs were restricted and V/J usage skewed, especially in Tregs.

CDR1 MNHNS and CDR2 SASEGT come from the germline V gene. The CDR3 has 13 residues. The V end was cut by 8 bases, the J end by 3 bases, with 14 bases between. Patients, 2 to 39 years old, had expanded memory T-cell proportions. This chain joins TRBV6-1 and TRBJ2-7; no reliable D call. Sequencing was performed on conventional CD4+ T cells sorted from blood. The TCR originated in a child aged 2-15 years with CD3G deficiency. The CDR3 region is CASGDPLGYEQYF. The CDR3 bases are TGTGCCAGCGGAGACCCACTGGGCTACGAGCAGTACTTC.